This section outlines one T cell receptor beta chain sequence together with its context. Antigen: not known. Additional DNA sequences in this sample encode the identical CDR3. The data derive from a study of beta chain features in type 1 diabetes. Study-level background: Across all samples, approximately 99 million sorted cells were examined. Points from the study as a whole: Type 1 diabetes patients showed fewer insertions and more deletions at VDJ junctions. Using cDNA template may skew counts toward highly expressing activated cells.

CD4+ naive, central memory, regulatory and stem cell-like memory subsets were isolated by sorting on CD45RO/CCR7/CD25/CD127/CD95/CD27. As every portion of the isolated RNA was reverse transcribed, the sequencing read expressed TCRB transcripts. TCRdb's table, derived via immunoSEQ multiplex PCR, lists solely in-frame clones and lacks some. Among about 140,000 clones, less than 10% were seen once, and the ten largest hold almost 0.65%. V was trimmed by 5 bases and J by 0 bases, leaving 11 bases between them. This CDR3 is built from 15 residues. In germline, CDR1 is SEHNR, CDR2 FQNEAQ (reference sequence).

This receptor was taken from a woman between 35 and 50 years old in good health. This rearrangement joins TRBV7-9 to TRBJ2-1; D might be TRBD2 (6 bases). Sequences were obtained from central memory CD4+ T cells from blood. CDR3: CASSLGGNSYNEQFF. The CDR3 DNA sequence: TGTGCCAGCAGCCTGGGAGGTAACTCCTACAATGAGCAGTTCTTC.